This T cell receptor (beta chain) stems from a study of T-cell reconstitution after alpha-beta-depleted transplantation in children (dated by TCRdb to about 2016). With respect to the entire study: Using TCR repertoire profiling, the study followed T-cell immune reconstitution in a quantitative way in children after TCRalphabeta/CD19-depleted allogeneic hematopoietic cell transplantation. Here is what the overall study found, with its caveats: The high TCRbeta diversity at day 60 in some patients was ascribed to recipient T cells and intrathymic progenitors that had survived conditioning. Hyperexpanded clone frequencies declined over subsequent months; after one year, T-cell counts and TCRbeta diversity were mostly attributed to newly produced T cells. Apparently early alphabetaT-cell count recovery about two months after transplant reportedly relied on only several hundred rapidly expanded clones derived from non-depleted graft cells.

The method was PCR. This sample was sequenced with an Illumina HiSeq 2500. TCR library preparation used molecular barcoding, with unique molecular identifiers applied to normalize quantification of the TCRbeta repertoire. TCRdb reran the public reads through fastp at Q25 and MiXCR, keeping productive beta chains. Every CDR3 protein is listed once, alongside the most common genes and DNA of its rows. For this sample there are some 830,000 distinct CDR3 sequences; approximately 15% appear just once. Clones ranked in the top ten supply 5% of the sample. Taken with the paper, the label for treatment or condition translates to: allogeneic hematopoietic cell transplantation with graft depleted of TCRalphabeta T cells and CD19 B cells. Transplant recipients were children who received TCRalphabeta/CD19-depleted allogeneic hematopoietic cell grafts. In the germline V gene, CDR1 corresponds to SGHTA and CDR2 to FQGNSA. From the cysteine through the phenylalanine, the CDR3 covers 15 amino acids. Only the CDR3 DNA stays, 45 bases, in frame from base 1. After removal of 3 bases from V and 9 bases from J, the junction retains 9 bases not matched to a gene.

Comments on this clonotype: Its specific antigen is unknown. No much larger clone exists at a distance of one base, and base qualities are not known.

This TCR was sampled from a male patient aged 10 to 17 who had a stem cell transplant for acute lymphoblastic leukemia, so the T cells may come from the graft donor. The chain couples TRBV7-2 to TRBJ2-1; 9 of the junction bases match TRBD2. The input for sequencing was PBMCs, mostly from graft donor cells, taken 360 days after TCRalphabeta/CD19-depleted stem cell transplant. The CDR3 region reads CASSFSGSKLGEQFF. The DNA sequence is as follows: TGTGCCAGCAGCTTTAGCGGGAGTAAGTTGGGTGAGCAGTTCTTC.